These 7 T cell receptor beta chains came from one sample sequenced in a study of PD-L1 blockade in urothelial cancer. Sample time point: pretreatment peripheral blood. Generated by immunoSEQ multiplex PCR, the TCRdb table keeps only in-frame clones and is missing some. The sample carries 130,000 or so clones, around 85% recorded once. The source was PBMCs, collected around atezolizumab (anti-PD-L1) treatment. Receptors were obtained from a man aged 45-60 years with urothelial cancer.

The gene calls are TRBV5-1 and TRBJ2-3, with 8 bases aligning to TRBD2. V gave up 4 bases and J gave up 11 bases; unmatched junction bases: 15. The germline V gene has CDR1 SGHRS and CDR2 YFSETQ. CDR3 length equals 15 residues. The CDR3 sequence: CASSPGGSGTSLQYF. In nucleotides, the CDR3 is TGCGCCAGCAGCCCCGGGGGTAGCGGGACCTCTTTGCAGTATTTT.

CDR3 DNA sequence: TGTGCCAGCAGTGGCCTAACAGGGGCAAATTCACCCCTCCACTTT. Its translation is CASSGLTGANSPLHF. The rearrangement joins TRBV28 to TRBJ1-6; 7 nucleotides match TRBD1. V shed 5 bases, J shed 7 bases, and the junction held 8 bases outside the gene matches. Germline CDR1 and CDR2: MDHEN and SYDVKM. The CDR3 is made up of 15 amino acids.

In this sample, this clone turned up once. V gene TRBV28 combines with J gene TRBJ1-5; possible D gene TRBD1, 5 bases. CDR1 and CDR2 from the germline V gene are MDHEN and SYDVKM. CDR3 length: 15 residues. V lost 9 bases and J lost 3, with 18 bases in between. In DNA, the CDR3 is TGTGCCAGTCAGATTACTGACAGAAACAATCAGCCCCAGCATTTT. Amino acids: CASQITDRNNQPQHF.

The V and J genes are TRBV7-3 and TRBJ1-1, with D possibly being TRBD1 (5 bases). This CDR3 comprises 13 residues. Trimming took off 5 bases at V and 8 bases at J, with 15 bases between the two ends. Per germline, CDR1 SGHTA and CDR2 FQGTGA. CDR3 amino acids: CASSHGGGLEAFF. The CDR3 DNA is TGTGCCAGCAGCCACGGGGGAGGGTTGGAAGCTTTCTTT. Drawing the rest from reference TRBV7-3 and TRBJ1-1, the complete variable domain is GAGVSQTPSNKVTEKGKYVELRCDPISGHTALYWYRQSLGQGPEFLIYFQGTGAADDSGLPNDRFFAVRPEGSVSTLKIQRTERGDSAVYLCASSHGGGLEAFFGQGTRLTVV.

The V call is TRBV28, the J call TRBJ2-7, with D possibly being TRBD2 (6 bases). The CDR3 runs to 13 residues. V gave up 5 bases and J gave up 3 bases, with 11 bases separating them. Germline V gene lookup returns CDR1 MDHEN and CDR2 SYDVKM. CDR3 nucleotides: TGTGCCAGCAGTGACCTGGGGGGCTACGAGCAGTACTTC. Translation gives CASSDLGGYEQYF.

V usage is TRBV10-3 and J usage is TRBJ1-4; TRBD1 matches 8 bases. In germline, CDR1 is ENHRY, CDR2 SYGVKD. V lost 9 bases, J lost 4 bases, and 4 bases stayed unmatched. The CDR3 contains 13 residues. This chain's CDR3 is CAIQDRGNEKLFF. CDR3 nucleotides: TGTGCCATTCAAGACAGGGGTAATGAAAAACTGTTTTTT.

This clone was seen only once. The chain couples TRBV6-6 to TRBJ2-7; D uncertain. Trimming took 0 bases from V and 3 from J, leaving 9 bases between them. The CDR3 is 14 amino acids. CDR1 and CDR2 from the germline V gene are MNHNY and SVGAGI (reference sequence). In DNA, the CDR3 is TGTGCCAGCAGTTACTCGAAGCCGAACTACGAGCAGTACTTC. Residues: CASSYSKPNYEQYF.